The T cell receptor beta chain described here comes from a study of T cell responses to AZD1222 COVID-19 vaccine. As concerns this clone: Its target is not known.

Study-level results: Seropositive at baseline were only a handful of AZD1222 recipients. Two AZD1222 doses significantly raised spike-specific TCR breadth and depth over controls. Scientists sampled the repertoires only once the peak T cell response had passed. The reported proportion of spike-specific TCRs targeting unmutated variant regions was nearly half.

This CDR3 comprises 15 residues. Sequencing used immunoSEQ multiplex PCR; TCRdb keeps in-frame clones, though not all of them. This table holds some 150,000 clones, approximately 78% found once. The input for sequencing was peripheral blood, taken on day 0 of MenACWY control vaccination. This sequence joins TRBV21-1 and TRBJ1-1. TRBV21-1 is a pseudogene. This TCR was recovered from an adult in good health. DNA for the CDR3: TGTGCCAGCAGCGTCGAAGTCTTGTACGGTCGGTCAGCTTTCTTT. Amino acid sequence: CASSVEVLYGRSAFF.